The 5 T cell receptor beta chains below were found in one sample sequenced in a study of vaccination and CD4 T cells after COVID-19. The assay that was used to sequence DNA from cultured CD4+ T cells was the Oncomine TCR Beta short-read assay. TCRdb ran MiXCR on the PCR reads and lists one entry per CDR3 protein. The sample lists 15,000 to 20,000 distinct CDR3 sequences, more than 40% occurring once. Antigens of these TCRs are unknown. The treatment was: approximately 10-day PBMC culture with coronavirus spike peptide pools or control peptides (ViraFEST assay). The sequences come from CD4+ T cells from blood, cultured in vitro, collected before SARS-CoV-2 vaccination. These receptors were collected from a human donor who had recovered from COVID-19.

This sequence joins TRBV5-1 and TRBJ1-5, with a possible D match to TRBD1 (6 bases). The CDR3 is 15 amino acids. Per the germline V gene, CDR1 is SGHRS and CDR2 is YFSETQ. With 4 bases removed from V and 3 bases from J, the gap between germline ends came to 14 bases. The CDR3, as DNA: TGCGCCAGCAGCGTGGATACAGGGTTCAATCAGCCCCAGCATTTT. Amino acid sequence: CASSVDTGFNQPQHF.

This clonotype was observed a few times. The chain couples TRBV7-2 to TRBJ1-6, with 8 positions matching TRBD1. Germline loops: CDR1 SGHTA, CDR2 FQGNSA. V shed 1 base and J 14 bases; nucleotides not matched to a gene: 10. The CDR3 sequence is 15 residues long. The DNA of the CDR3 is TGTGCCAGCAGCTTAGATCGGACAGGGTCCGCAGCCCTCCACTTT. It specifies CASSLDRTGSAALHF.

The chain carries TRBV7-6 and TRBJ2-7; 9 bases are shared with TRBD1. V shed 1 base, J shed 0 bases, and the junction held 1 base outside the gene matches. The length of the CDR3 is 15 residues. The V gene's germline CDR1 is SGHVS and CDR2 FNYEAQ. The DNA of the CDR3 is TGTGCCAGCAGCTTAGGGACAGGGGCCTCCTACGAGCAGTACTTC. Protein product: CASSLGTGASYEQYF.

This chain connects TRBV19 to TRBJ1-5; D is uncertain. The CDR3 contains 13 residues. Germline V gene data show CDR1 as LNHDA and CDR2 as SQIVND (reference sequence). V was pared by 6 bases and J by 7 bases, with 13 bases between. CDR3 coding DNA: TGTGCCAGTAGGTCAAGACAAGCCCAGCCCCAGCATTTT. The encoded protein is CASRSRQAQPQHF.

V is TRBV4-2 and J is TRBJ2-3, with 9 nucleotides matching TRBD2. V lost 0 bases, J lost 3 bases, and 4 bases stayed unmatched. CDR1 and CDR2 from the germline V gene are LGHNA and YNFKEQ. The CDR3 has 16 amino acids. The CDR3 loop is CASSQDGSGRTDTQYF. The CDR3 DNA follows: TGTGCCAGCAGCCAAGACGGAAGCGGGAGGACAGATACGCAGTATTTT.